These 18 T cell receptor beta chains came from one sample sequenced in a study of cytomegalovirus exposure and HLA in healthy donors. Here immunoSEQ multiplex PCR was the method, and the copy in TCRdb shows in-frame clones only, minus some. Among about 88,000 clones listed, approximately 81% were seen once. What was sequenced was PBMCs. All receptors derive from a woman under 30 in good health and CMV-seropositive.

This clone has only one observation. The genes are TRBV5-1 and TRBJ1-1, with a possible D match to TRBD1 (5 bases). CDR1 and CDR2 (germline): SGHRS, YFSETQ. The CDR3 has 15 amino acids. Trimming took off 1 base at V and 1 base at J, with 11 bases between the two ends. The CDR3: CASSLNTGPNTEAFF. The CDR3 nucleotides read TGCGCCAGCAGCTTGAATACAGGACCGAACACTGAAGCTTTCTTT.

The chain recombines TRBV18 with TRBJ1-1; 10 nucleotides line up with TRBD1. CDR3 size: 17 residues. The V gene end was trimmed by 0 bases and the J gene end by 8 bases; junction bases not matched to a gene: 12. The germline gives CDR1 KGHSH, CDR2 LQKENI. CDR3 amino acids: CASSPPGTGAAFFEAFF. CDR3 coding DNA: TGTGCCAGCTCACCACCTGGGACAGGGGCCGCTTTTTTCGAAGCTTTCTTT.

This chain links TRBV9 with TRBJ2-3; possible D gene TRBD2, 6 bases. Germline CDR1 reads SGDLS; CDR2 reads YYNGEE. The CDR3 runs 19 residues. V gave up 0 bases and J gave up 6 bases, with 26 bases separating them. The CDR3 DNA reads as TGTGCCAGCAGCGTAGTAGCCGGGGGTCAATTCGGGGGTGCGGATACGCAGTATTTT. Its protein product is CASSVVAGGQFGGADTQYF. The full variable domain, with the rest looked up from reference TRBV9 and TRBJ2-3, is DSGVTQTPKHLITATGQRVTLRCSPRSGDLSVYWYQQSLDQGLQFLIQYYNGEERAKGNILERFSAQQFPDLHSELNLSSLELGDSALYFCASSVVAGGQFGGADTQYFGPGTRLTVL.

This chain uses TRBV4-3 with TRBJ1-5; 7 nucleotides agree with TRBD1. Trimming took 3 bases from V and 6 from J; bases not matched to a gene: 5. Germline CDR1 is LGHNA and CDR2 is YSLEER. The CDR3 spans 14 residues. CDR3 residues: CASSQETGPQPQHF. The CDR3 DNA reads TGCGCCAGCAGCCAGGAGACAGGGCCTCAGCCCCAGCATTTT.

V gene TRBV10-3 combines with J gene TRBJ2-1, with D tentatively TRBD2 (7 bases). The germline V gene encodes CDR1 ENHRY and CDR2 SYGVKD. This CDR3 region has 17 residues. Trimming removed 7 bases at V and 5 bases at J, with 24 bases between. The CDR3 spells CAITIRGGLGTDNEQFF. The CDR3 DNA sequence: TGTGCCATCACCATAAGGGGGGGCCTGGGCACAGACAATGAGCAGTTCTTC.

This clone was seen more than once but under ten times. The V call is TRBV7-3, the J call TRBJ2-7, with 8 bases identical to TRBD1. V was pared by 2 bases and J by 6 bases, with 6 bases of the junction left unmatched. The CDR3 sequence is 14 residues long. Germline V gene data show CDR1 as SGHTA and CDR2 as FQGTGA. The CDR3 bases are TGTGCCAGCAGCTTAGAGGGGACAGGATCCGAGCAGTACTTC. Its protein product is CASSLEGTGSEQYF.

CDR3 in amino acids: CAIISGTTQETQYF. The CDR3 DNA sequence: TGTGCCATAATCTCGGGGACTACCCAAGAGACCCAGTACTTC. The V and J genes are TRBV2 and TRBJ2-5; 7 bases line up with TRBD2. CDR3 length equals 14 residues. Germline V gene sequence: CDR1 SNHLY, CDR2 FYNNEI. V lost 10 bases, J lost 1 base, and 9 bases stayed unmatched. The full variable domain, in which reference TRBV2 and TRBJ2-5 provide the parts outside the CDR3, is EPEVTQTPSHQVTQMGQEVILRCVPISNHLYFYWYRQILGQKVEFLVSFYNNEISEKSEIFDDQFSVERPDGSNFTLKIRSTKLEDSAMYFCAIISGTTQETQYFGPGTRLLVL.

V usage is TRBV1 and J usage is TRBJ2-5; the table's D call TRBD2 went unverified against the DNA. TRBV1 is tagged as a pseudogene. The CDR3 runs to 19 residues. In nucleotides, the CDR3 is TGCACCAGCAGCCAAGAATTCAGCGGGGCCTACCCGAGCCAAGAGACCCAGTACTTC. This sequence encodes CTSSQEFSGAYPSQETQYF.

This clone was recorded a few times. V usage is TRBV4-1 and J usage is TRBJ1-3; TRBD1 might be the D (5 bases). The ends were cut back, 4 bases at V and 1 base at J, with 14 bases in the middle. There are 16 residues in the CDR3. Germline V lookup: CDR1 MGHRA, CDR2 YSYEKL. CDR3 loop: CASSRGGVESGNTIYF. As DNA, the CDR3 is TGCGCCAGCAGCCGGGGGGGGGTTGAGTCTGGAAACACCATATATTTT.

The V gene is TRBV23-1, the J gene TRBJ1-5; D is undetermined. TRBV23-1 is known as an ORF, though its function is uncertain. The length of the CDR3 is 14 residues. The V gene lost 4 bases and the J gene lost 4 bases, with 11 bases spanning the gap. The CDR3 spells CASSPNSRNQPQHF. Written as DNA, the CDR3 is TGCGCCAGCAGTCCTAACAGCCGAAATCAGCCCCAGCATTTT.

The table lists this clone with a count of one. The V and J genes are TRBV11-3 and TRBJ2-7, with 13 bases identical to TRBD2. Germline lookup yields CDR1 SGHNT and CDR2 YENEEA. The CDR3 runs 13 residues. With 3 bases clipped from V and 8 bases from J, the junction kept 1 base outside the gene matches. CDR3 protein: CASSLTSGGKQYF. DNA for the CDR3: TGTGCCAGCAGCTTGACTAGCGGGGGGAAGCAGTACTTC.

The chain couples TRBV6-1 to TRBJ1-1; D is perhaps TRBD1 (5 bases). The CDR3 has 16 amino acids. CDR1 is MNHNS, CDR2 SASEGT, per germline. Trimming pared 2 bases from V and 4 bases from J, leaving 17 bases between. The CDR3 loop is CASSERERFGGTEAFF. CDR3 bases: TGTGCCAGCAGTGAAAGGGAGAGATTCGGGGGCACTGAAGCTTTCTTT.

The chain couples TRBV5-8 to TRBJ2-7, with 9 nucleotides matching TRBD1. There are 14 residues in the CDR3. From germline, CDR1 is SGHTS and CDR2 YDEGEE. The junction had 4 bases not matched to a gene; V was cut back by 4 bases and J by 2 bases. In DNA form, the CDR3 reads TGTGCCAGCAGCCCCCGACAGGGGGCCTACGAGCAGTACTTC. Protein product: CASSPRQGAYEQYF.

This clone was counted a few times. V usage is TRBV30 and J usage is TRBJ2-7, with TRBD2 identical over 7 bases. CDR1 and CDR2 from the germline V gene are GTSNPN and SVGIG (reference sequence). This CDR3 region has 14 residues. Trimming at V came to 3 bases and at J to 1 base, leaving 6 bases not matched to a gene. The CDR3 coding sequence is TGTGCCTGGAGGGGGGGGAAAGATTCCTACGAGCAGTACTTC. It codes for CAWRGGKDSYEQYF.

This clone has a single count. The chain is built from TRBV6-1 and TRBJ1-2; tentative D call: TRBD1 (6 bases). CDR3 length: 17 amino acids. The germline CDR1 and CDR2 sequences are MNHNS and SASEGT. The V end lost 0 bases, the J end lost 6 bases, and 20 bases lay between the germline ends. The CDR3 DNA reads as TGTGCCAGCAGTGAAGCGACCACAGGGATTCTCGGTGATGGCTACACCTTC. This codes for CASSEATTGILGDGYTF.

The table lists this clone with a few counts. This chain uses TRBV7-9 with TRBJ2-7; 8 nucleotides line up with TRBD1. The CDR3 is made up of 14 amino acids. CDR1 is SEHNR and CDR2 is FQNEAQ in the germline V gene (reference sequence). V dropped 5 bases and J dropped 5; count of bases not matched to a gene: 8. CDR3 nucleotide sequence: TGTGCCAGCAGCGGGCGACAGGGGTTGGACGAGCAGTACTTC. This codes for CASSGRQGLDEQYF.

The chain uses TRBV5-1 and TRBJ2-7, with D possibly matching TRBD1 (6 bases). This CDR3 contains 15 residues. The V gene lost 2 bases and the J gene lost 1 base, with 13 bases spanning the gap. CDR1 is SGHRS, CDR2 YFSETQ, per germline. CDR3 residues: CASSFIRGQSYEQYF. CDR3 sequence (DNA): TGCGCCAGCAGCTTTATCAGGGGTCAGTCCTACGAGCAGTACTTC.

V usage is TRBV7-8 and J usage is TRBJ2-4, with TRBD2 identical over 15 bases. The CDR3 consists of 21 residues. The germline V gene encodes CDR1 SGHVS and CDR2 FQNEAQ. Germline trimming cut 1 base from V and 0 bases from J; bases unmatched to any gene: 10. The CDR3 region is CASSLVGLAGGPLLAKNIQYF. The CDR3 region has the DNA TGTGCCAGCAGCTTAGTCGGACTAGCGGGGGGGCCCTTACTAGCCAAAAACATTCAGTACTTC.